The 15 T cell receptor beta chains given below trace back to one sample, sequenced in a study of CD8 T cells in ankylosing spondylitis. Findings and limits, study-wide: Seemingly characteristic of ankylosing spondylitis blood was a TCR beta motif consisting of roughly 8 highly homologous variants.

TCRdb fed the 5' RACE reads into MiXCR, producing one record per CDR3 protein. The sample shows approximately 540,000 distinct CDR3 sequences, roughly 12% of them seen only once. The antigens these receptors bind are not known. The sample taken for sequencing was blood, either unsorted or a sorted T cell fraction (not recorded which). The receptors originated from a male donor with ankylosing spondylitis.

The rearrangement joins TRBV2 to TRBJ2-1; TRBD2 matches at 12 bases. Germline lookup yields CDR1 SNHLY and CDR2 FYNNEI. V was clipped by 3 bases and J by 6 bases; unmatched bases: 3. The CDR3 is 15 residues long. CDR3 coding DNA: TGTGCCAGCAGTGAGACTAGCGGGAGAGGCAATGAGCAGTTCTTC. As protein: CASSETSGRGNEQFF.

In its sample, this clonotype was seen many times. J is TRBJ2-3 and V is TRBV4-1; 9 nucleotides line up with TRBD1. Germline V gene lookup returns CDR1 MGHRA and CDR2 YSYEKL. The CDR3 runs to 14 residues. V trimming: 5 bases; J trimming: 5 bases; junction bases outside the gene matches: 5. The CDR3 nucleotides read TGCGCCAGCAGCGAGGGACAGGGAGAAGATACGCAGTATTTT. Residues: CASSEGQGEDTQYF.

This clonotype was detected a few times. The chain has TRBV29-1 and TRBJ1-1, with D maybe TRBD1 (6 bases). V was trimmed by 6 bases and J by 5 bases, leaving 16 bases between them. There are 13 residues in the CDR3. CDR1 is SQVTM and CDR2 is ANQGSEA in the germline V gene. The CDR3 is CSVSPGARTEAFF. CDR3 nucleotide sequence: TGCAGCGTCTCCCCGGGGGCAAGAACTGAAGCTTTCTTT.

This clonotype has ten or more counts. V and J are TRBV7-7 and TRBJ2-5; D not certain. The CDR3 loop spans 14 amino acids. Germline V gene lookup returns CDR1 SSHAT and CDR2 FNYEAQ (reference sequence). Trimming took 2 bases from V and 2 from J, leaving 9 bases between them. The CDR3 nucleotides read TGTGCCAGCAGCTTAAATCCGTTTCAAGAGACCCAGTACTTC. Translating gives CASSLNPFQETQYF.

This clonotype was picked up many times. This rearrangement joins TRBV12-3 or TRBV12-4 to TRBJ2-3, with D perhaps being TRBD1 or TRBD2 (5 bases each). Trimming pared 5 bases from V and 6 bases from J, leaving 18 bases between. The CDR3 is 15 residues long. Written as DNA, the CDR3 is TGTGCCAGCAGTCAAGGGGCGGGCCCGACGGATACGCAGTATTTT. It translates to CASSQGAGPTDTQYF.

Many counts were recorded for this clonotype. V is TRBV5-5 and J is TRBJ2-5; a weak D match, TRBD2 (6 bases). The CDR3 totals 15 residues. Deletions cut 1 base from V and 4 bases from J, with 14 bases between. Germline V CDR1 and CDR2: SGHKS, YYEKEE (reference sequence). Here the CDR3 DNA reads TGTGCCAGCAGCTTGACGGGAGTTTCCAGAGAGACCCAGTACTTC. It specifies CASSLTGVSRETQYF.

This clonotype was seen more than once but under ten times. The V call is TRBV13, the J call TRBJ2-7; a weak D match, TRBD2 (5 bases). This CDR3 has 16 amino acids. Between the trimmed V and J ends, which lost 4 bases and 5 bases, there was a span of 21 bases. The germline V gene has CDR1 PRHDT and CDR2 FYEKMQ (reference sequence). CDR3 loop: CASSSPMSGAGHEQYF. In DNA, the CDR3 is TGTGCCAGCAGCTCCCCTATGAGCGGTGCGGGCCACGAGCAGTACTTC.

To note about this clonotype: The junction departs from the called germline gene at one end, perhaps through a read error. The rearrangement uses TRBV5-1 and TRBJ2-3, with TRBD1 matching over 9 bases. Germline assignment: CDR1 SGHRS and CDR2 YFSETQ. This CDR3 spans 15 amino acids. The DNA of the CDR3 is TGCGCCAACAGCTTGGTGGGACAGGGCGCGGATACGCAGTATTTT. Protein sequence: CANSLVGQGADTQYF.

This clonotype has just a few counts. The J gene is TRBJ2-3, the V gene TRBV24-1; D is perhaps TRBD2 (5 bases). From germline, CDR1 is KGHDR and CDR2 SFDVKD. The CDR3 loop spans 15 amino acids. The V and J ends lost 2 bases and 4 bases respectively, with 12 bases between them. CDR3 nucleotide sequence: TGTGCCACCAGTGATTCTGCTAGCCGCCCAGATACGCAGTATTTT. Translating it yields CATSDSASRPDTQYF.

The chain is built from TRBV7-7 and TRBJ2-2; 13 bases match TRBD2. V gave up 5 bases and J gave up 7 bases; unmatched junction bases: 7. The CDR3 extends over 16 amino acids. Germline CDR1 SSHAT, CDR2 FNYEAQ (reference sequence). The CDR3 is CASSQGLAGVYGELFF. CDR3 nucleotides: TGTGCCAGCAGCCAAGGACTAGCGGGAGTTTACGGGGAGCTGTTTTTT.

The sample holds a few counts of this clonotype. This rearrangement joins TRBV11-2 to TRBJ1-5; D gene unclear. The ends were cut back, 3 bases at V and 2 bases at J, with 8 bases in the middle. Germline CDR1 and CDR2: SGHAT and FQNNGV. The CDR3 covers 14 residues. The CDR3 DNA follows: TGTGCCAGCAGCTTGGAGTTTGGCAATCAGCCCCAGCATTTT. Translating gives CASSLEFGNQPQHF.

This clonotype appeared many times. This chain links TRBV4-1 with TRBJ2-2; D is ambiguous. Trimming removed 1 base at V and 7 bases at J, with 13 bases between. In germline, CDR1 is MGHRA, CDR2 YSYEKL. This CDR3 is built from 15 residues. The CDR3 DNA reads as TGCGCCAGCAGCCAAGCCCTAAGTGTCGGCGGGGAGCTGTTTTTT. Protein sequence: CASSQALSVGGELFF.

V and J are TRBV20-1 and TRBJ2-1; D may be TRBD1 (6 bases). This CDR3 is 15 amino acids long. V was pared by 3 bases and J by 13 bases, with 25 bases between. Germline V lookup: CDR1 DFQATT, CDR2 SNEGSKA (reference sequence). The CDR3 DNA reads TGCAGTGCTAGTGGGCGGCCCGGGACATCCTTTGACCAGTTCTTC. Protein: CSASGRPGTSFDQFF.

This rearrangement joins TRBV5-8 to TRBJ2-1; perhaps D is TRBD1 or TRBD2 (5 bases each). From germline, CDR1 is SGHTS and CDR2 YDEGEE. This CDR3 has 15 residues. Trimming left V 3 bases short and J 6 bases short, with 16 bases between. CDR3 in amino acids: CASSSGRAVVNEQFF. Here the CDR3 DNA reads TGTGCCAGCAGCTCGGGACGGGCGGTGGTCAATGAGCAGTTCTTC.

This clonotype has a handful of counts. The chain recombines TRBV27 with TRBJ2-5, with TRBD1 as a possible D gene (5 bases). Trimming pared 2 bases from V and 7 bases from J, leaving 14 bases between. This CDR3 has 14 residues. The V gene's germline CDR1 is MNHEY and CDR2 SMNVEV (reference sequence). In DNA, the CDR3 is TGTGCCAGCAGTTTAGACGCAGGGTACGGGACCCAGTACTTC. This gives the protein CASSLDAGYGTQYF.